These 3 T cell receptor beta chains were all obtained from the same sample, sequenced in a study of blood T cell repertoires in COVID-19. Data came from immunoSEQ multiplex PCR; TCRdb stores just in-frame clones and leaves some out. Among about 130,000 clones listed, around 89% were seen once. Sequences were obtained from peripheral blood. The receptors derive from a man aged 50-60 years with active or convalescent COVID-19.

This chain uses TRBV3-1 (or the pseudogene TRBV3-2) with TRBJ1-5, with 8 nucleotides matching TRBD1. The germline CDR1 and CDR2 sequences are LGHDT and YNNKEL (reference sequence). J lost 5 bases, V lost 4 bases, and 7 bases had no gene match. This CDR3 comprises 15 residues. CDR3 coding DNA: TGTGCCAGCAGCCGAGACAGGGGAGAGTATCAGCCCCAGCATTTT. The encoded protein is CASSRDRGEYQPQHF.

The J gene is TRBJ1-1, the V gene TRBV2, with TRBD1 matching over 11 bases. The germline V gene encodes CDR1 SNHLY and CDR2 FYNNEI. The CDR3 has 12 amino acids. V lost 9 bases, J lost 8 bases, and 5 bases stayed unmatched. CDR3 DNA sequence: TGTGCCAGAAGGACAGGGGGCCTCGAAGCTTTCTTT. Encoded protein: CARRTGGLEAFF.

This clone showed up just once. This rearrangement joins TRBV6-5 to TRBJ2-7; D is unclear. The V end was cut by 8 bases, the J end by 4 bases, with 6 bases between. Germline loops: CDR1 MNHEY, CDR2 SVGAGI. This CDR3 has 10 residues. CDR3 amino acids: CASGQYEQYF. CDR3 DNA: TGTGCCAGCGGCCAATACGAGCAGTACTTC.